This entry concerns a single T cell receptor beta chain. Its antigen is currently not known. Base qualities are not recorded, but no much larger clone differs from it by a single base. This record comes from a study of cytomegalovirus exposure and HLA in healthy donors (dated by TCRdb to the late 2010s). Notes on the research overall: An earlier analysis of approximately 550 of the donors reported about 250 Gb of sequence data and roughly 110 million unique TCR beta sequences from about 200 million T cells. An early release covering roughly 640 HLA-typed donors comprised 300 to 350 gigabases of sequencing data and tens of millions of unique TCR sequences. Of the roughly 430 genotyped donors, about 80% fell in the genetic ancestry cluster associated with self-reported Caucasian donors. The aim of the study was to test whether cataloging public T cell receptors could identify signatures of past pathogen exposure. Using immunosequencing, the study profiled T cell repertoires from about 620 subjects and related those repertoires to cytomegalovirus serostatus. In addition to the first cohort of 666 subjects, a separate validation cohort of 130 or so different subjects was used. To predict cytomegalovirus infection status, the study combined high-throughput TCR immunosequencing, statistical association of individual TCRs with disease status, and machine learning. To study patterns of TCR occurrence, a later analysis re-analyzed previously published TCR beta repertoires from several hundred donors and added high-resolution HLA genotyping. The later analysis used no new phenotypic data to find candidate immune exposures, relying instead on TCR beta sequences and their occurrence across donors. An earlier analysis of several hundred of the donors used high-throughput TCR beta sequencing to judge whether each TCR beta V gene segment behaved as functional or pseudogenic. Donor age, sex, ethnicity and CMV serostatus were compiled together with the repertoire data. A later genetic analysis took genome-wide SNP genotypes for about three fifths of the roughly 700 donors and used that subset as a discovery cohort. All discovery cohort repertoires had been generated on a single sequencing platform. Both class I and class II loci were covered by HLA typing, at four-digit resolution. The number of typed donors differed by locus: roughly 629-630 for A, B, C, DRB1 and DQB1; 522 for DQA1; some 610 for DPA1; and around 490 for DPB1. Several DR-DQ haplotypes were treated as single units for association and clustering because of strong linkage in the cohort. Among 398 genotyped donors of the cohort, an average of about 240,000 unique TCR beta nucleotide sequences were sequenced per donor, about a sixth of them non-productive.

Per the germline V gene, SGHAT is the CDR1 and FQNNGV is the CDR2. V drops 2 bases and J drops 3 bases, leaving 5 bases in between. Reading from cysteine to phenylalanine, the CDR3 counts 12 amino acids. Only the CDR3 DNA stays, 36 bases, in frame from base 1. The cohort was made up of around 720 healthy bone marrow donors. At the time of sampling, every cohort member was nominally healthy, though immune exposures that went unrecorded were likely present. The donor tested CMV seronegative, placing the donor among the 350 to 400 seronegative members of the cohort. A peripheral blood sample was provided by each donor, and peripheral blood mononuclear cells were used for TCR beta sequencing. Genomic DNA extraction from the blood cell samples was performed with the Qiagen DNeasy Blood Extraction Kit. Overall results and qualifications from the work: A later genetic analysis reported fewer N-insertions in productive TCRs among donors in an Asian-associated ancestry cluster than the roughly 700-donor mean. A further reported finding was that TCR beta sequences accurately predicted the HLA-A and HLA-B alleles for most subjects in the first cohort. In an earlier analysis of approximately 590 of the donors, most TCR beta V segments appeared in productive rearrangements about 87% or about 30% of the time, broadly matching IMGT annotations. The classifier was reported to diagnose cytomegalovirus status with high specificity and sensitivity in both the original cohort and the validation cohort. Immune exposure information for the cohort was limited to CMV serostatus. An association between a missense DCLRE1C variant and V-gene and J-gene trimming of TCR beta chains was found in a later genetic analysis and replicated in an independent cohort. Several of the top co-occurrence clusters appeared to be linked to parvovirus B19, influenza, CMV and Epstein-Barr virus, according to a later analysis. Because some donors lacked HLA typing at each locus, the association tests relied only on the typed subset. Roughly uniform sequencing depth across donors was assumed in presence/absence analyses, although this assumption may not hold. A later analysis associated about 18,000 TCR beta sequences with specific HLA alleles at a false discovery rate of 0.05. Most TCR sequences were seen in very few donors, while some public TCRs were found in many individuals. A group of highly shared sequence variants was considered likely to be a technical artifact of the sequencing pipeline. In a later analysis, TCR association rates were found to vary across HLA loci, with the most associated TCRs seen for DRB1 alleles and the fewest for HLA-C alleles. Because the 87-base-pair reads could not distinguish some IMGT-functional V segments, including TRBV6-2 and TRBV6-3, those segments were excluded. In vitro tests confirmed that three of the cytomegalovirus-associated TCR beta chains recognize cytomegalovirus antigens. Assigning TCR associations to individual alleles was difficult when HLA alleles, especially DR and DQ, strongly co-occurred. The study gave a list of more than 150 TCR beta chains associated with cytomegalovirus. The authors suggested that the approach could potentially be generalized to other disease states and immunological phenotypes. Compared with equally common non-associated chains, HLA-associated TCR beta chains in a later analysis were more clonally expanded and had lower generation probabilities. Correlated functional status among segregating V segments might reflect linkage disequilibrium, but an unknown experimental factor could not be ruled out. A later analysis found that most CMV-associated TCR beta chains appeared HLA-restricted, with HLA associations seemingly driven largely by CMV exposure. Only TCR beta chains were sequenced in this cohort, and the absence of alpha or paired-chain data limited detectable features. The earlier analysis of 587 of the donors excluded some 15 rarely observed V segments, including chromosome 9 orphons, because counts were too low.

Libraries were constructed by the immunoSEQ multiplex PCR assay. For the multiplex PCR, a mixture combining 60 forward primers for TCR Vbeta segments and 13 reverse primers for TCR Jbeta segments was used. A multiplex PCR assay on genomic DNA amplified the CDR3 region of rearranged TCR beta genes. Amplified TCR beta libraries were sequenced as 87-base-pair reads on the Illumina HiSeq System. From the authors' description of their analysis: Across the 670 or so repertoires, a later analysis counted approximately 75 million unique TCR beta chains, 9.5 million to 12 million of which were shared by at least two donors. Raw reads were error-corrected and collapsed into unique sequences with a nearest-neighbor algorithm that merged closely related sequences to remove PCR and sequencing errors. To assign V, D and J gene segments, CDR3 sequences were aligned to IMGT reference sequences. For a sequence to be retained, at least a six-nucleotide match to both a V gene segment and a J gene segment was required. A rearrangement counted as productive if the CDR3 had no stop codons and remained in frame with V and J, and every other rearrangement counted as non-productive. Following IMGT convention, CDR3 was defined as the stretch from the second conserved V-encoded cysteine up to the conserved J-encoded phenylalanine. The earlier analysis of about 620 of the donors excluded sequences that lacked an unambiguous match to a single V gene segment. In an earlier analysis of approximately 500 of the donors, a V segment was called functional when productive rearrangements were above 56.7%, and segregating when the standard deviation between donors exceeded 5%. A statistical classification framework was built for diagnosing cytomegalovirus status from the catalog of TCR beta chain sequences. In a later analysis, V and J genes were assigned by comparing TCR nucleotide sequences against IMGT/GENE-DB human TR gene sequences. Using the TCRdist pipeline, a later analysis assigned CDR3 sequences along with most-parsimonious VDJ recombination scenarios. A later analysis defined each TCR beta chain by its CDR3 amino acid sequence plus V-gene family, and excluded reads lacking a unique V-gene family. In a later analysis, fewer than 600 highly shared, low-generation-probability nucleotide sequences were removed to address suspected cross-contamination and a sequencing artifact. In a later analysis, a clonal expansion index for each public chain was calculated from normalized within-repertoire ranks of inferred template counts. In a later analysis, generation probabilities were computed using a VDJ recombination model fitted to out-of-frame rearrangements, and the results were checked against IGoR. In a later analysis, TCR-TCR, TCR-HLA and TCR-CMV co-occurrence was scored with hypergeometric tests, and a repertoire-size bias correction was applied to TCR pairs. In a later analysis, false discovery rates were estimated by permuting HLA or CMV assignments 20 times. In a later analysis, co-occurring TCRs were grouped with DBSCAN, and TCRdist sequence similarity was added when clustering was performed within HLA-allele-positive subsets. For co-occurrence clustering, repertoires with fewer than 30,000 or more than 120,000 public chains were excluded, along with roughly five repertoires with anomalous nucleotide sharing. Entries here come from immuneACCESS through TCRdb and include only in-frame sequences with V and J called. Some clones fail to appear in such tables; in the studies checked, an unresolved V gene covers under half of the shortfall, and the cause of the remainder is unknown. V, J and clone size are taken as reported in that table, and D and trimming were inferred from the DNA itself. The sample table records approximately 150,000 clones; 80% of these occur just once. Together, the top ten hold 4.5% of the sample.

This chain joins TRBV11-2 to TRBJ2-7, with an unclear D gene assignment. Sample: PBMCs. This TCR was sampled from a man aged 35 to 55 in good health and CMV-seronegative. Read as DNA, the sequence is TGTGCCAGCAGCTTATCGGGCTACGAGCAGTACTTC. Translation gives CASSLSGYEQYF.